The T cell receptor beta chain under discussion was sequenced for a study of T cells in Graves' hyperthyroidism and ophthalmopathy. Authors of the study amplified TCR beta CDR3 regions from RNA transcripts. When the TCR CDR3 underwent first-round RT-PCR, the HTBI primer set was used. TCRdb recomputed calls from the multiplex PCR reads with MiXCR, one row per CDR3 protein. The sample has 530,000 or so distinct CDR3 sequences; around 45% are singletons. Researchers defined stable Graves' hyperthyroidism as no ophthalmopathy progression within 18 months. Diagnoses were made from clinical symptoms, serum measures (thyroxine and TRAb), thyroid ultrasound and orbital computed tomography. General study findings and limits: Ophthalmopathy cases were set apart from stable hyperthyroidism by a 13 V-J model. The model forecast ophthalmopathy, anticipating it by a median around 6.5 months before onset.

This clonotype was recorded at least ten times. Its antigen is currently unknown. Trimming stripped 6 bases from V and 10 bases from J, with 21 bases between. CDR1 ENHRY and CDR2 SYGVKD come from the germline V gene. This CDR3 has 14 amino acids. The TCR was taken from a woman aged 18-29 years with Graves' hyperthyroidism. This chain links TRBV10-3 with TRBJ1-1; possible D gene TRBD1, 5 bases. The sequencing sample was made of peripheral blood or thyroid tissue (not recorded which). The CDR3 loop reads CAIRSATGKGRAFF. CDR3 nucleotide sequence: TGTGCCATCAGGTCAGCAACAGGAAAGGGGCGAGCTTTCTTT.